Shown below are 18 T cell receptor beta chains from a single sample sequenced in a study of control samples from healthy donors and cancer patients. Assay used: immunoSEQ multiplex PCR; TCRdb lists only in-frame clones, some missing. The repertoire holds 80,000 to 100,000 clones, with approximately 86% as singletons. Input material: blood. These receptors were obtained from a man aged 25-45 years in good health.

This CDR3 is CASSIAGQGVKTQYF. CDR3 DNA sequence: TGTGCCAGTAGTATAGCCGGACAGGGGGTCAAGACCCAGTACTTC. The chain uses TRBV19 and TRBJ2-5; TRBD1 matches 10 bases. J was trimmed by 6 bases and V by 1 base; bases with no gene match: 5. CDR1 and CDR2 from the germline V gene are LNHDA and SQIVND (reference sequence). CDR3 length: 15 residues.

The chain is built from TRBV19 and TRBJ2-1, with TRBD1 as a possible D gene (7 bases). Germline CDR1 is LNHDA and CDR2 is SQIVND (reference sequence). CDR3 length equals 17 residues. V was pared by 2 bases and J by 0 bases, with 14 bases between. The CDR3 nucleotides are TGTGCCAGTAGTATATTGGGGGGACAGAACTCCTACAATGAGCAGTTCTTC. It encodes CASSILGGQNSYNEQFF.

This clone was seen a few times. The chain employs TRBV10-3 and TRBJ2-1, with 14 bases matching TRBD2. Per the germline V gene, CDR1 is ENHRY and CDR2 is SYGVKD. J lost 4 bases, V lost 10 bases, and 15 bases had no gene match. This CDR3 is built from 18 residues. In nucleotides, the CDR3 is TGTGCCAGCAAAGGGACTAGCGGGAGAGCCCGGGTTTACAATGAGCAGTTCTTC. This sequence encodes CASKGTSGRARVYNEQFF.

The chain combines TRBV24-1 with TRBJ2-3, with D unclear. Germline V gives CDR1 KGHDR, CDR2 SFDVKD. V was pared by 9 bases and J by 0 bases, with 12 bases between. This CDR3 has 14 amino acids. CDR3 in DNA: TGTGCCACCCGATCGGGTTACAGCACAGATACGCAGTATTTT. Its protein product is CATRSGYSTDTQYF.

The CDR3, as DNA: TGTGCCATCAGTGAGGGAGTGGGGTCTGGAAACACCATATATTTT. Amino acids: CAISEGVGSGNTIYF. The chain uses TRBV10-3 and TRBJ1-3; D not certain. The CDR3 has 15 residues. The V and J ends lost 2 bases and 1 base respectively, with 9 bases between them. CDR1 and CDR2 from the germline V gene are ENHRY and SYGVKD.

The chain is built from TRBV5-1 and TRBJ2-5; D gene ambiguous. Germline V lookup: CDR1 SGHRS, CDR2 YFSETQ. Trimming took off 0 bases at V and 2 bases at J, with 8 bases between the two ends. The CDR3 totals 14 residues. CDR3: CASSLVPQQETQYF. The CDR3 nucleotides read TGCGCCAGCAGCTTGGTGCCTCAACAAGAGACCCAGTACTTC.

The genes are TRBV5-1 and TRBJ2-7; TRBD1 matches 7 bases. V shed 0 bases, J shed 2 bases, and the junction held 8 bases outside the gene matches. The V gene's germline CDR1 is SGHRS and CDR2 YFSETQ. The CDR3 has 16 amino acids. The CDR3 DNA reads as TGCGCCAGCAGCTTGGCCTGGGGGACAGAAGCCTACGAGCAGTACTTC. Its translation: CASSLAWGTEAYEQYF.

The V and J genes are TRBV9 and TRBJ2-7, with 8 bases identical to TRBD2. Germline-derived CDR1 and CDR2 are SGDLS and YYNGEE. CDR3 length: 15 amino acids. Losses at the gene ends were 0 bases for V and 7 bases for J; bases not matched to a gene: 9. The CDR3 DNA reads as TGTGCCAGCAGCGTAGCGGCTAGCGGGTCTTGGGAGCAGTACTTC. It specifies CASSVAASGSWEQYF.

The J gene is TRBJ2-7, the V gene TRBV5-1; tentatively, D is TRBD1 or TRBD2 (5 bases each). The germline CDR1 and CDR2 sequences are SGHRS and YFSETQ. The germline V and J ends were trimmed by 2 bases and 5 bases, with 11 bases remaining between them. This CDR3 has 13 amino acids. CDR3 coding DNA: TGCGCCAGCAGCTTCCAGGGAGCGAACGAGCAGTACTTC. Encoded protein: CASSFQGANEQYF. The variable domain in full, with the rest retrieved from reference TRBV5-1 and TRBJ2-7, is KAGVTQTPRYLIKTRGQQVTLSCSPISGHRSVSWYQQTPGQGLQFLFEYFSETQRNKGNFPGRFSGRQFSNSRSEMNVSTLELGDSALYLCASSFQGANEQYFGPGTRLTVT.

This chain uses TRBV18 with TRBJ2-1, with TRBD2 matching 7 bases. V dropped 0 bases and J dropped 4; count of bases not matched to a gene: 6. CDR3 length: 16 amino acids. Germline V gene data show CDR1 as KGHSH and CDR2 as LQKENI. CDR3 region: CASSPPTGGRYNEQFF. Written as DNA, the CDR3 is TGTGCCAGCTCACCACCCACGGGAGGCAGGTACAATGAGCAGTTCTTC. The variable domain in full, with the rest retrieved from reference TRBV18 and TRBJ2-1, is NAGVMQNPRHLVRRRGQEARLRCSPMKGHSHVYWYRQLPEEGLKFMVYLQKENIIDESGMPKERFSAEFPKEGPSILRIQQVVRGDSAAYFCASSPPTGGRYNEQFFGPGTRLTVL.

The chain combines TRBV6-2 or TRBV6-3 with TRBJ2-7, with D perhaps TRBD1 (5 bases). The CDR3 is 15 amino acids. V lost 4 bases and J lost 2, with 15 bases in between. The V gene's germline CDR1 is MNHEY and CDR2 SVGEGT. The CDR3 sequence is CASSSLIRGTYEQYF. CDR3 coding DNA: TGTGCCAGCAGTTCGTTAATTAGGGGCACCTACGAGCAGTACTTC.

For the CDR3, the DNA is TGTGCCAGCAGCTACCTGTCCGGGACAGGTCCCGGAAACACCATATATTTT. It is translated as CASSYLSGTGPGNTIYF. V gene TRBV7-9 combines with J gene TRBJ1-3; 8 bases line up with TRBD1. The junction had 12 bases not matched to a gene; V was cut back by 4 bases and J by 4 bases. Germline values: CDR1 SEHNR, CDR2 FQNEAQ (reference sequence). The CDR3 consists of 17 residues.

The chain recombines TRBV6-2 or TRBV6-3 with TRBJ2-5; 10 bases are a match to TRBD2. The CDR3 is 14 amino acids. CDR1 MNHEY and CDR2 SVGEGT come from the germline V gene. Unmatched junction bases numbered 6, after V lost 6 bases and J lost 5 bases. The CDR3 protein is CASRPSGSMETQYF. DNA for the CDR3: TGTGCCAGCAGACCTAGCGGGAGTATGGAGACCCAGTACTTC.

This chain links TRBV10-3 with TRBJ2-3; 8 bases fit TRBD2. The CDR3 spans 16 residues. With 4 bases clipped from V and 0 bases from J, the junction kept 6 bases outside the gene matches. Looked up from germline, CDR1 is ENHRY and CDR2 is SYGVKD. DNA of the CDR3: TGTGCCATCAGTGTATTGGGGACTAGGAGCACAGATACGCAGTATTTT. It is translated as CAISVLGTRSTDTQYF.

This sequence joins TRBV11-2 and TRBJ2-1; D gene unclear. From germline, CDR1 is SGHAT and CDR2 FQNNGV. With 0 bases removed from V and 7 bases from J, the gap between germline ends came to 4 bases. The CDR3 is made up of 12 amino acids. This chain's CDR3 is CASSLDPNEQFF. The CDR3 region has the DNA TGTGCCAGCAGCTTAGACCCTAATGAGCAGTTCTTC.

The chain joins TRBV19 to TRBJ2-1; D unclear. This CDR3 comprises 15 residues. In germline, CDR1 is LNHDA, CDR2 SQIVND (reference sequence). V shed 3 bases and J shed 1 base, with 10 bases lying between them. The CDR3 sequence: CASSMAVSSYNEQFF. The CDR3 region has the DNA TGTGCCAGTAGTATGGCCGTTAGTTCCTACAATGAGCAGTTCTTC.

This clone was seen just once. The V gene is TRBV14, the J gene TRBJ2-3; 10 nucleotides agree with TRBD2. The CDR3 sequence is 20 residues long. Trimming at V came to 0 bases and at J to 0 bases, leaving 12 bases not matched to a gene. Germline lookup yields CDR1 SGHDN and CDR2 FVKESK. DNA for the CDR3: TGTGCCAGCAGCCAAGAGTATGGGCCGCTGGGACTAGCGAGCACAGATACGCAGTATTTT. It codes for CASSQEYGPLGLASTDTQYF.

The chain carries TRBV7-7 and TRBJ2-6; no reliable D call. Per germline, CDR1 SSHAT and CDR2 FNYEAQ (reference sequence). V shed 5 bases and J shed 5 bases, with 22 bases lying between them. This CDR3 has 18 amino acids. The CDR3 DNA follows: TGTGCCAGCAGCACGACAATAAGGCCACAAAGTCGGGCCAACGTCCTGACTTTC. It specifies CASSTTIRPQSRANVLTF.